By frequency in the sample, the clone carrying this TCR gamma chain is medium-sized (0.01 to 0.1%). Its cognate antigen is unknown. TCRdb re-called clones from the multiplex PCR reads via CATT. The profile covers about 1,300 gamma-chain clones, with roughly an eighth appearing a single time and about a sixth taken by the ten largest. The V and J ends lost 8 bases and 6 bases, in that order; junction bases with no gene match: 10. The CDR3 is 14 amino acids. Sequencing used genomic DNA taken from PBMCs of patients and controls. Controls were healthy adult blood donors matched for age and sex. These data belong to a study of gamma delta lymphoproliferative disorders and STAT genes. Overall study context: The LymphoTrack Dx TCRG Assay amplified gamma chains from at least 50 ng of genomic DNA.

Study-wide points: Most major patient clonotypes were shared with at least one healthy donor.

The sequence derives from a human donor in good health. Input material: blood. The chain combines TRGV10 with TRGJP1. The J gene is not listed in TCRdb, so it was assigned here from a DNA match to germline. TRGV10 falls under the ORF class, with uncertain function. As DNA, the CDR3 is TGTGCTGCGTGGGATTATTTTCCTGGTTGGTTCAAGATATTT. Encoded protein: CAAWDYFPGWFKIF.